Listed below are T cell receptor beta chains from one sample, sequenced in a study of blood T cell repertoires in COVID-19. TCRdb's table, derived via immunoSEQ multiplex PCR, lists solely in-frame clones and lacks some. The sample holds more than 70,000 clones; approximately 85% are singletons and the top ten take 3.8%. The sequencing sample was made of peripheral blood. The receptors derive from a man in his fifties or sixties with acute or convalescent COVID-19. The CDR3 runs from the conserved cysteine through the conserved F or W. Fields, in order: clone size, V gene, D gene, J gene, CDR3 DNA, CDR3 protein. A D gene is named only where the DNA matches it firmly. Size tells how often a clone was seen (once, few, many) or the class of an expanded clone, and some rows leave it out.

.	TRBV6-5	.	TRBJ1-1	TGTGCCAGCAGTTACTCGAGATTGAACACTGAAGCTTTCTTT	CASSYSRLNTEAFF
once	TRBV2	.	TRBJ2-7	TGTGCCACAACAGGGAAGCTCGAGCAGTACTTC	CATTGKLEQYF
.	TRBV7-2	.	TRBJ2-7	TGTGCCAGCAGCTCATCACCAGCAGGGGACTCCTACGAGCAGTACTTC	CASSSSPAGDSYEQYF
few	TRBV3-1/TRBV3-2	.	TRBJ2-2	TGTGCCAGCAGCCAGGACGGATCTAGCCTAAGAACCGGGGAGCTGTTTTTT	CASSQDGSSLRTGELFF
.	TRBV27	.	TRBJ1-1	TGTGCCAGCTTCCGGGATTTGAGCACTGAAGCTTTCTTT	CASFRDLSTEAFF
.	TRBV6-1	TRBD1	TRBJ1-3	TGTGCCAGCAGTGATCGGAGACAGGGGCGAAACACCATATATTTT	CASSDRRQGRNTIYF
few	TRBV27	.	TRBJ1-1	TGTGCCAGCAGTCGTTATCCCGAGGGTCCGAGCACTGAAGCTTTCTTT	CASSRYPEGPSTEAFF
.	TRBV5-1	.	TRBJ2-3	TGCGCCAGCAGCTTGTCGCCGGGAGTAGAGACAGATACGCAGTATTTT	CASSLSPGVETDTQYF
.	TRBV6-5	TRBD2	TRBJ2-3	TGTGCCAGCGGTAGCGGGGGGGCCAGCACAGATACGCAGTATTTT	CASGSGGASTDTQYF
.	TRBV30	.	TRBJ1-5	TGTGCCTGGAGTGTACAAGGGGGCAATCAGCCCCAGCATTTT	CAWSVQGGNQPQHF
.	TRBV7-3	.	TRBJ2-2	TGTGCCAGCAGCTTGTCTCGACCGGGCCCCCAGGGGACCGGGGAGCTGTTTTTT	CASSLSRPGPQGTGELFF
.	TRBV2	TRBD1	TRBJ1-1	TGTGCCAGGGCAACAGGGGCTTCGCACACTGAAGCTTTCTTT	CARATGASHTEAFF
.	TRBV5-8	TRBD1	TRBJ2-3	TGTGCCAGCATCCGGGACAGGGCCACAGATACGCAGTATTTT	CASIRDRATDTQYF
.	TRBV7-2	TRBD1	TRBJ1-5	TGTGCCAGCAGCGCGCAGGGGGCAGGCAATCAGCCCCAGCATTTT	CASSAQGAGNQPQHF
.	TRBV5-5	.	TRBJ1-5	TGTGCCAGCAGCTTGGCCGACAGTCTTAATCAGCCCCAGCATTTT	CASSLADSLNQPQHF
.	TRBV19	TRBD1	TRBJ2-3	TGTGCCAGTAGTATACTAGGGGGCTCGGCAGATACGCAGTATTTT	CASSILGGSADTQYF
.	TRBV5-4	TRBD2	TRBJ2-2	TGTGCCAGCAGCCGGACTAGCGGGGGGGCAGGCGGGGAGCTGTTTTTT	CASSRTSGGAGGELFF
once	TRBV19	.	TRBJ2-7	TGTGCCCTTAAGCCGTCGAGGCTTATAAACGGTTACGAGCAGTACTTC	CALKPSRLINGYEQYF
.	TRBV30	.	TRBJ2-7	TGTGCCTGGAGTGGGGGGGGCGTATCCTACGAGCAGTACTTC	CAWSGGGVSYEQYF
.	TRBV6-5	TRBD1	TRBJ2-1	TGTGCCAGCAACAGGGGAAATGAGCAGTTCTTC	CASNRGNEQFF
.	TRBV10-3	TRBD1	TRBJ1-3	TGTGCCATCAGTCCAACAGGGGGCCCCCCTGGAAACACCATATATTTT	CAISPTGGPPGNTIYF
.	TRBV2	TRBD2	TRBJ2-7	TGTGCCAGCAGTTGGGAGGGGTACGAGCAGTACTTC	CASSWEGYEQYF
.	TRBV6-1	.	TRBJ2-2	TGTGCCAGCAGTGAACAGGGCGTCGGGGAGCTGTTTTTT	CASSEQGVGELFF
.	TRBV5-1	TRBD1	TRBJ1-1	TGCGCCAGCACCCCGGACAGGGGGCGACACCCGAGAATGAACACTGAAGCTTTCTTT	CASTPDRGRHPRMNTEAFF